Listed here are 24 T cell receptor beta chains from one sample, sequenced in a study of T cell responses to AZD1222 COVID-19 vaccine. Assay used: immunoSEQ multiplex PCR; TCRdb lists only in-frame clones, some missing. The table has 95,000 to 110,000 clones, about 89% seen once. The input for sequencing was peripheral blood, taken 28 days after the second AZD1222 dose. Receptors originate from an adult who received the AZD1222 COVID-19 vaccine.

The sample holds one count of this clone. This chain links TRBV19 with TRBJ2-1; 8 positions match TRBD2. Germline V gives CDR1 LNHDA, CDR2 SQIVND (reference sequence). The J segment lost 9 bases and the V segment lost 7 bases, leaving 14 bases of the junction unmatched. The CDR3 loop spans 15 amino acids. The CDR3 sequence: CASKYSARGAGEQFF. The CDR3 nucleotides are TGTGCCAGTAAATACTCGGCGCGGGGGGCGGGTGAGCAGTTCTTC.

The CDR3: CASRVDSGQPQHF. The CDR3 nucleotides read TGTGCCAGCAGGGTGGACAGTGGGCAGCCCCAGCATTTT. The chain employs TRBV6-5 and TRBJ1-5; D may be TRBD1 (6 bases). V was shortened by 6 bases and J by 7 bases, with 13 bases between the two germline ends. From germline, CDR1 is MNHEY and CDR2 SVGAGI. This CDR3 contains 13 residues.

This chain connects TRBV7-9 to TRBJ1-2; 7 nucleotides agree with TRBD1. Germline values: CDR1 SEHNR, CDR2 FQNEAQ (reference sequence). Trimming removed 0 bases from V and 0 bases from J; junction bases left unmatched: 7. The CDR3 covers 17 residues. The CDR3 bases are TGTGCCAGCAGCTTAGCAGCCCCTGGACAGGCTAACTATGGCTACACCTTC. It is translated as CASSLAAPGQANYGYTF.

V gene TRBV4-1 combines with J gene TRBJ1-2, with D unclear. The CDR3 spans 14 residues. V lost 0 bases and J lost 2, with 7 bases in between. Germline CDR1 reads MGHRA; CDR2 reads YSYEKL. The CDR3 loop reads CASSQDTGNYGYTF. CDR3 nucleotides: TGCGCCAGCAGCCAAGATACGGGAAACTATGGCTACACCTTC.

The V gene is TRBV5-1, the J gene TRBJ2-3; D gene unclear. Germline V gene lookup returns CDR1 SGHRS and CDR2 YFSETQ. The CDR3 contains 15 residues. Trimming removed 0 bases from V and 0 bases from J, with 8 bases in between. CDR3 in DNA: TGCGCCAGCAGCTTGGAGTCAGCTAGCACAGATACGCAGTATTTT. It codes for CASSLESASTDTQYF.

The gene calls are TRBV7-9 and TRBJ2-1; a possible D gene is TRBD2 (7 bases). V shed 0 bases and J shed 13 bases, with 13 bases lying between them. This CDR3 has 13 residues. Germline V lookup: CDR1 SEHNR, CDR2 FQNEAQ (reference sequence). In nucleotides, the CDR3 is TGTGCCAGCAGCTTAGCAAAGGGGGAGGGTCAGTTCTTC. Translated, it gives CASSLAKGEGQFF.

J is TRBJ1-3 and V is TRBV7-6, with D tentatively TRBD1 (5 bases). The V end was cut by 4 bases, the J end by 4 bases, with 23 bases between. CDR1 is SGHVS and CDR2 is FNYEAQ in the germline V gene. This CDR3 is 18 amino acids long. CDR3 nucleotide sequence: TGTGCCAGCAGCTCTGGGAGAGCGGGACCACGAGGAGGAAACACCATATATTTT. Its protein product is CASSSGRAGPRGGNTIYF.

The chain employs TRBV7-2 and TRBJ2-7; TRBD1 might be the D (7 bases). The CDR3 runs 15 residues. V was cut by 6 bases and J by 4 bases, with 19 bases left in between. Germline CDR1 and CDR2: SGHTA and FQGNSA. This chain's CDR3 is CASSQGGIQAYEQYF. For the CDR3, the DNA is TGTGCCAGCAGTCAGGGGGGCATCCAAGCTTACGAGCAGTACTTC.

The chain uses TRBV19 and TRBJ2-5; 13 positions match TRBD2. The CDR3 loop spans 16 amino acids. The V gene's germline CDR1 is LNHDA and CDR2 SQIVND (reference sequence). Trimming removed 5 bases from V and 5 bases from J; junction bases left unmatched: 8. DNA for the CDR3: TGTGCCAGTAGTGGTCGACTAGCGGGAGGTAGGGAGACCCAGTACTTC. This sequence encodes CASSGRLAGGRETQYF.

This chain joins TRBV6-5 and TRBJ2-7; D possibly uses TRBD1 or TRBD2 (5 bases each). CDR3 length equals 13 residues. The V end was cut by 2 bases, the J end by 7 bases, with 12 bases between. The germline V gene encodes CDR1 MNHEY and CDR2 SVGAGI. This CDR3 reads CASSYGAGSEQYF. CDR3 sequence (DNA): TGTGCCAGCAGTTACGGGGCAGGGAGTGAGCAGTACTTC.

The chain is built from TRBV19 and TRBJ2-1; possibly TRBD1 or TRBD2 for D (5 bases each). The V end lost 5 bases, the J end lost 0 bases, and 20 bases lay between the germline ends. The CDR3 is 18 amino acids. CDR1 and CDR2 from the germline V gene are LNHDA and SQIVND (reference sequence). The CDR3 DNA reads as TGTGCCAGTAGTGGGGTGGGACGGGTATTGAGCTCCTACAATGAGCAGTTCTTC. Translated: CASSGVGRVLSSYNEQFF.

This chain links TRBV10-3 with TRBJ1-5; 7 bases line up with TRBD1. V lost 6 bases, J lost 2 bases, and 4 bases stayed unmatched. CDR3 length: 14 residues. CDR1 is ENHRY, CDR2 SYGVKD, per germline. The DNA for the CDR3 is TGTGCCATCAGCCTAACAGGGGGCAATCAGCCCCAGCATTTT. It specifies CAISLTGGNQPQHF.

The V and J genes are TRBV2 and TRBJ1-5; D might be TRBD1 (5 bases). V was trimmed by 5 bases and J by 8 bases, leaving 19 bases between them. The germline gives CDR1 SNHLY, CDR2 FYNNEI. This CDR3 is 15 amino acids long. The CDR3 sequence: CASSRLGQWREPQHF. CDR3 DNA sequence: TGTGCCAGCAGTCGCTTGGGGCAGTGGCGTGAGCCCCAGCATTTT.

The genes are TRBV28 and TRBJ2-7; D uncertain. In germline, CDR1 is MDHEN, CDR2 SYDVKM. The CDR3 contains 13 residues. V shed 2 bases and J shed 5 bases, with 10 bases lying between them. CDR3 amino acids: CASSLLSGDEQYF. The DNA for the CDR3 is TGTGCCAGCAGTTTACTCTCTGGGGACGAGCAGTACTTC.

This sequence joins TRBV11-2 and TRBJ2-7; 8 bases are a match to TRBD1. Unmatched junction bases numbered 6, after V lost 2 bases and J lost 3 bases. Germline V gene lookup returns CDR1 SGHAT and CDR2 FQNNGV. This CDR3 is 15 amino acids long. The CDR3 DNA follows: TGTGCCAGCAGCTTACGGACAGGGCGACACTACGAGCAGTACTTC. Residues: CASSLRTGRHYEQYF.

The chain links TRBV7-6 to TRBJ1-1; the D gene is possibly TRBD1 (5 bases). Germline V lookup: CDR1 SGHVS, CDR2 FNYEAQ. The CDR3 has 16 residues. Between the trimmed V and J ends, which lost 2 bases and 1 base, there was a span of 14 bases. The CDR3 sequence is CASSLRAAGQNTEAFF. In DNA, the CDR3 is TGTGCCAGCAGCTTAAGGGCGGCCGGACAGAACACTGAAGCTTTCTTT. Based on the CDR3 plus reference TRBV7-6 and TRBJ1-1, the full variable domain is GAGVSQSPRYKVTKRGQDVALRCDPISGHVSLYWYRQALGQGPEFLTYFNYEAQQDKSGLPNDRFSAERPEGSISTLTIQRTEQRDSAMYRCASSLRAAGQNTEAFFGQGTRLTVV.

This clone was counted a single time. The chain employs TRBV21-1 and TRBJ2-7. TRBV21-1 represents a pseudogene. The CDR3 sequence is 12 residues long. The CDR3 nucleotides read TGTGCCAGCAATGGACCTCTGGGCGAGCAGTACTTC. It yields the protein CASNGPLGEQYF.

The chain uses TRBV4-1 and TRBJ2-3; no reliable D call. V was shortened by 4 bases and J by 1 base, with 12 bases between the two germline ends. CDR3 length: 15 residues. The germline V gene has CDR1 MGHRA and CDR2 YSYEKL. The CDR3 loop reads CASSLLRGGTDTQYF. CDR3 coding DNA: TGCGCCAGCAGCCTACTAAGAGGTGGCACAGATACGCAGTATTTT.

The count of this clone is one. The chain has TRBV2 and TRBJ2-6; a weak D match, TRBD1 (6 bases). Between the trimmed V and J ends, which lost 8 bases and 0 bases, there was a span of 20 bases. Looked up from germline, CDR1 is SNHLY and CDR2 is FYNNEI. The CDR3 contains 18 residues. Written as DNA, the CDR3 is TGTGCCAGCGGACGACAGGTGAAAGGGAGCTCTGGGGCCAACGTCCTGACTTTC. It specifies CASGRQVKGSSGANVLTF.

V gene TRBV6-4 combines with J gene TRBJ2-3, with TRBD2 matching 9 bases. Germline loops: CDR1 MRHNA, CDR2 SNTAGT. The CDR3 extends over 15 amino acids. After removal of 4 bases from V and 0 bases from J, the junction contained 2 bases not matched to a gene. The CDR3 reads CASSGTSESTDTQYF. The CDR3 bases are TGTGCCAGCAGTGGGACTAGCGAGAGCACAGATACGCAGTATTTT.

The chain is built from TRBV20-1 and TRBJ2-7; D may be TRBD1 (5 bases). The CDR3 is 11 amino acids. CDR1 is DFQATT, CDR2 SNEGSKA, per germline (reference sequence). V was pared by 2 bases and J by 5 bases, with 7 bases between. In DNA form, the CDR3 reads TGCAGTGCTAGACAGGACAACGAGCAGTACTTC. It is translated as CSARQDNEQYF.

The rearrangement links TRBV12-3 or TRBV12-4 to TRBJ1-4; tentatively, D is TRBD1 (5 bases). CDR3 length: 13 amino acids. V was clipped by 6 bases and J by 8 bases, with 13 bases between them. CDR3 in DNA: TGTGCCAGCAGCTGGGACGTGCCAGAAAAACTGTTTTTT. Its protein product is CASSWDVPEKLFF.

The rearrangement joins TRBV18 to TRBJ1-5; D is uncertain. V lost 5 bases, J lost 0 bases, and 14 bases lay in between. The CDR3 is made up of 16 amino acids. Germline V gives CDR1 KGHSH, CDR2 LQKENI. In DNA form, the CDR3 reads TGTGCCAGCTCATACTCCGGGCAAAATAGCAATCAGCCCCAGCATTTT. Its translation is CASSYSGQNSNQPQHF.

The rearrangement uses TRBV28 and TRBJ2-2; D unclear. CDR1 and CDR2 from the germline V gene are MDHEN and SYDVKM. V lost 3 bases and J 3 bases, leaving 5 bases between the germline ends. The CDR3 is made up of 13 amino acids. The CDR3 DNA follows: TGTGCCAGCAGTTTTGTGGACACCGGGGAGCTGTTTTTT. The encoded protein is CASSFVDTGELFF. Full variable domain (missing parts from reference TRBV28 and TRBJ2-2): DVKVTQSSRYLVKRTGEKVFLECVQDMDHENMFWYRQDPGLGLRLIYFSYDVKMKEKGDIPEGYSVSREKKERFSLILESASTNQTSMYLCASSFVDTGELFFGEGSRLTVL.